The sequence of this T cell receptor beta chain was determined in a study of shared clonotypes between healthy human individuals. Regarding the study as a whole: Clonotype sharing among donors likely depends on sequencing depth. The sharing of roughly 5% of naive CD4 clonotypes was seen across several donors.

Positive CCR7 selection of CD45RO-negative cells yielded the naive CD8 cells, and terminally differentiated effector memory CD45RA+ cells were excluded. CDR3 size: 15 residues. V was clipped by 0 bases and J by 15 bases; unmatched bases: 12. Germline V CDR1 and CDR2: SGHDN, FVKESK. Comments on this clone: Its antigen is undetermined.

Only in-frame clones appear in the TCRdb table, and some are missing; sequencing was by immunoSEQ multiplex PCR. The table lists hundreds of thousands of clones, around 93% of them singletons. This receptor was obtained from a man aged 25 to 45 in good health. The sequencing input was naive CD8+ T cells sorted from blood. This chain uses TRBV14 with TRBJ2-1; 9 bases agree with TRBD2. The CDR3 DNA reads as TGTGCCAGCAGCCAAGATCTTTCCGGCGGGAGGGTATTGTTCTTC. This gives the protein CASSQDLSGGRVLFF. Using reference TRBV14 and TRBJ2-1 for the parts outside the CDR3, the full variable domain is EAGVTQFPSHSVIEKGQTVTLRCDPISGHDNLYWYRRVMGKEIKFLLHFVKESKQDESGMPNNRFLAERTGGTYSTLKVQPAELEDSGVYFCASSQDLSGGRVLFFGPGTRLTVL.